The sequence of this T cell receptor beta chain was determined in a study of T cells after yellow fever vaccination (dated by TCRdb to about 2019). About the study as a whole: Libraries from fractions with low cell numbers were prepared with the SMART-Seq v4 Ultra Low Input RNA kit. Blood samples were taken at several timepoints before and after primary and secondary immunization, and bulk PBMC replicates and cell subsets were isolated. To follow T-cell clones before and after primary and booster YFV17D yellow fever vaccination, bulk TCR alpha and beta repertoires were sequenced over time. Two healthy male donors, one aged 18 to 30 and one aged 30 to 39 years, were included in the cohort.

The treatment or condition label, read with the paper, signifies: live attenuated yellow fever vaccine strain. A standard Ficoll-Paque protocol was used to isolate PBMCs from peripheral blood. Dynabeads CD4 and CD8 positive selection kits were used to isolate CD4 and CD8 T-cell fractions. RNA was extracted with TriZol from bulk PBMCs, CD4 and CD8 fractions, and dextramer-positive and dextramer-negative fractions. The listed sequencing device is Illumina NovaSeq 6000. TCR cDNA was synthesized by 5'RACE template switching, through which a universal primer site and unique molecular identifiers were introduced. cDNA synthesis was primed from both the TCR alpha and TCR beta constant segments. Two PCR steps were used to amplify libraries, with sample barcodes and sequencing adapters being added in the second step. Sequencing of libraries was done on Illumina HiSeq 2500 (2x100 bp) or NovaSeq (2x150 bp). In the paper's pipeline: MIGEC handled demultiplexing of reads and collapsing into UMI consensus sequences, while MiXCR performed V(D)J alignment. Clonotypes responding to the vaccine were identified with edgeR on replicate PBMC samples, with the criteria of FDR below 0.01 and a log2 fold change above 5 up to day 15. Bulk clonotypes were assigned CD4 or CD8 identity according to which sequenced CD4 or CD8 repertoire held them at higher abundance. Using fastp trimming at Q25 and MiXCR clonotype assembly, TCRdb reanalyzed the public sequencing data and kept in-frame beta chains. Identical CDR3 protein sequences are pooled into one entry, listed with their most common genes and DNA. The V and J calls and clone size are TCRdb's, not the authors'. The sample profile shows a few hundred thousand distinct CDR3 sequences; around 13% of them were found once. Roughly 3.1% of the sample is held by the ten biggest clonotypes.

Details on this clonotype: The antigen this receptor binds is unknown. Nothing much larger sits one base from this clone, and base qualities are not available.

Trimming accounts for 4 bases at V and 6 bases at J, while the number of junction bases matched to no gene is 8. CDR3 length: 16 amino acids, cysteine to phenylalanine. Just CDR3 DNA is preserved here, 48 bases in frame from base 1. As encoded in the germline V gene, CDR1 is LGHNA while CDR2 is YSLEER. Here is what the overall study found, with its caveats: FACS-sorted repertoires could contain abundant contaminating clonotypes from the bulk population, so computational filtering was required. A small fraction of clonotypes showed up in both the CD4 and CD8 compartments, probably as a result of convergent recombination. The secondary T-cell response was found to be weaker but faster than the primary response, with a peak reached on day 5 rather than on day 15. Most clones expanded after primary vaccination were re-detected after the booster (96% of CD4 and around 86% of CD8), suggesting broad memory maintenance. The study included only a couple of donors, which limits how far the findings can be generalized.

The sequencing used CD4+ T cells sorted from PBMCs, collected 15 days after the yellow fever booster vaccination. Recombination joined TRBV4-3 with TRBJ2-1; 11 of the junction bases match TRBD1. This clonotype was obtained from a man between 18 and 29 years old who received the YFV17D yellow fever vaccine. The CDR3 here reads CASSREGTGGSNEQFF. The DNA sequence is TGCGCCAGCAGCCGCGAAGGGACAGGGGGGAGCAATGAGCAGTTCTTC.